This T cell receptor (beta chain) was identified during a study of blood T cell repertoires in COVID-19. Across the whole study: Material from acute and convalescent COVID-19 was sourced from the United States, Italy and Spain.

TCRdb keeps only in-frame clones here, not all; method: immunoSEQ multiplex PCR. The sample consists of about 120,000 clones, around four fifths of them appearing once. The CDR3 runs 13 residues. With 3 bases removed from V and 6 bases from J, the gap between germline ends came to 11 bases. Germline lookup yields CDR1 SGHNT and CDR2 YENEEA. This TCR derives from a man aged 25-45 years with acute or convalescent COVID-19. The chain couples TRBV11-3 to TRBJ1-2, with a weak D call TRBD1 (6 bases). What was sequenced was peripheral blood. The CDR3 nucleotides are TGTGCCAGCAGCTTTTCACAGGGTCATGGCTACACCTTC. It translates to CASSFSQGHGYTF.